This T cell receptor beta chain stems from a study of T cells in women clearing cervical HPV infection. The study's findings and limits: Cases and controls were distinguished at AUC 0.83 by richness and V genes.

All donors had a single incident cervical HPV16 infection, not prevalent. As regards this clone: Its specificity is unknown. The read terminates 3 residues ahead of where the CDR3 ends, so the germline J gene completes it.

Germline V gene sequence: CDR1 LNHDA, CDR2 SQIVND (reference sequence). V was clipped by 6 bases and J by 0 bases, with 11 bases between them. The CDR3 runs to 15 residues. Assay: immunoSEQ multiplex PCR; the TCRdb copy retains only in-frame clones and omits some. This sample's table reports tens of thousands of clones. The source of this sequence is a woman between 18 and 70 years old with a cervical HPV16 infection that either progressed to CIN3+ or cleared (not recorded which). Sequenced: blood buffy coat. V and J are TRBV19 and TRBJ1-4, with D unclear. The CDR3 sequence: CASSQYSATNEKLFF. The DNA read from the CDR3 is TGTGCCAGTAGCCAATACAGTGCAACTAATGAAAAA.